The T cell receptor beta chain under discussion was sequenced for a study of beta chain features in type 1 diabetes. Trimming cost V 3 bases and J 13 bases, with 12 bases left between them. The CDR3 is made up of 11 amino acids. The germline gives CDR1 MGHDK, CDR2 SYGVNS. This clone was observed at least ten times. Its antigen is not known. Expressed TCRB transcripts were sequenced after all isolated RNA was converted to cDNA. About 3.6 million reads was the average for naive, central memory and regulatory T cell samples. Only in-frame clones appear in the TCRdb table, and some are missing; sequencing was by immunoSEQ multiplex PCR. Of roughly 300,000 clones in the sample, roughly 8.8% were seen once. Study conclusions and caveats: Naive, central memory and Treg TCRB repertoires appeared more alike in patients than in healthy donors. Shortening of TCRB CDR3s, moderate but significant, appeared in all four CD4+ subsets of Type 1 diabetes patients.

The V and J genes are TRBV25-1 and TRBJ2-5; D gene uncertain. This receptor was obtained from a man aged 30 to 45 with type 1 diabetes. Sample: central memory CD4+ T cells from blood. This CDR3 reads CASSDGVTGYF. The CDR3 DNA sequence: TGTGCCAGCAGTGATGGCGTGACGGGGTACTTC.